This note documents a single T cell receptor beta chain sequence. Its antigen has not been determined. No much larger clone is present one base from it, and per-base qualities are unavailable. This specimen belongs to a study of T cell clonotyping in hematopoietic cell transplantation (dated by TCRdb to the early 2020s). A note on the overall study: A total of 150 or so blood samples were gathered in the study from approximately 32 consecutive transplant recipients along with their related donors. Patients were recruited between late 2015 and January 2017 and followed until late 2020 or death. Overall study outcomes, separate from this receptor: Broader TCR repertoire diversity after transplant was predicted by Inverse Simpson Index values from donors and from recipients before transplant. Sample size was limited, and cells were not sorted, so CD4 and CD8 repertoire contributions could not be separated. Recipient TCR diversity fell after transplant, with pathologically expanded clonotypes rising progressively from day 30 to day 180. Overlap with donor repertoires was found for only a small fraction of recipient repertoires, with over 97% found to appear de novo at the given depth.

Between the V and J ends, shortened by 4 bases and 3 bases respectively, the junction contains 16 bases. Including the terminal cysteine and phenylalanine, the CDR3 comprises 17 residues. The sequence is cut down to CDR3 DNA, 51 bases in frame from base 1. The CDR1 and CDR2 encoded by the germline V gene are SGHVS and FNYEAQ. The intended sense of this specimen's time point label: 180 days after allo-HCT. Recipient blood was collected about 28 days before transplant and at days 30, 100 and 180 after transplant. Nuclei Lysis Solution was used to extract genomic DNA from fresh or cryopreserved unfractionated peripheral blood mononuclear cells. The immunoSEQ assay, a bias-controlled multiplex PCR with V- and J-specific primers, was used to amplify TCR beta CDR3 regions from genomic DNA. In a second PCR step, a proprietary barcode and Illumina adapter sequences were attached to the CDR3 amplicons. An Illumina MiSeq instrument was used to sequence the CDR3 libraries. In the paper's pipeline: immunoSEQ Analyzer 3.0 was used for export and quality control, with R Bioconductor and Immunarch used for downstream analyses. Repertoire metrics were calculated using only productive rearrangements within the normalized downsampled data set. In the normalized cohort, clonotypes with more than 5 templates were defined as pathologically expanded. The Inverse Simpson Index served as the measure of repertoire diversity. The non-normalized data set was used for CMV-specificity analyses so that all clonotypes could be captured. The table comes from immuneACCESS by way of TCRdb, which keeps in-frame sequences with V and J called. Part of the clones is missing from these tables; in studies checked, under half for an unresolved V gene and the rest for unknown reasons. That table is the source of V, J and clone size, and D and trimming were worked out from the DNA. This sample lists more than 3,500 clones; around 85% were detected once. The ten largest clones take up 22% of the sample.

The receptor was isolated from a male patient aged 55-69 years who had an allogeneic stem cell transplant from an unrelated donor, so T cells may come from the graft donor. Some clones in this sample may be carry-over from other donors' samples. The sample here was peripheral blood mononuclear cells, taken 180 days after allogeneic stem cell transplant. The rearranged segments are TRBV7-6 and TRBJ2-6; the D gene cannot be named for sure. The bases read TGTGCCAGCAGCTCCTCCAGACGGTCCCTTGGGGCCAACGTCCTGACTTTC. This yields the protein CASSSSRRSLGANVLTF. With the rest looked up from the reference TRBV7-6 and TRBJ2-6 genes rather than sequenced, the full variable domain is GAGVSQSPRYKVTKRGQDVALRCDPISGHVSLYWYRQALGQGPEFLTYFNYEAQQDKSGLPNDRFSAERPEGSISTLTIQRTEQRDSAMYRCASSSSRRSLGANVLTFGAGSRLTVL.